Below, one T cell receptor beta chain is given with its context. No antigen is known for it. Base-call qualities are not available, and no considerably larger clone is one nucleotide away. The CDR3 holds 15 amino acids from the cysteine to the phenylalanine. The DNA shown is the 45-base CDR3, in frame from base 1. The germline V gene encodes CDR1 SGHVS and CDR2 FQNEAQ. Deletion took 1 base off V and 6 bases off J, with a span of 12 bases between the germline ends. The sample originates from a study of cytomegalovirus exposure and HLA in healthy donors (dated by TCRdb to the late 2010s). Background on the whole study: An earlier analysis of a few hundred of the donors reported 250 to 300 Gb of sequence data and roughly 120 million unique TCR beta sequences obtained from about 200 million T cells. Rather than using new phenotypic data, the later analysis identified candidate immune exposures from TCR beta sequences and from how often those sequences occurred across donors. The number of typed donors differed by locus: about 620-640 for A, B, C, DRB1 and DQB1; approximately 520 for DQA1; some 590 for DPA1; and some 430 for DPB1. A later analysis re-examined previously published TCR beta repertoires from 610 or so donors and added high-resolution HLA genotyping to investigate patterns of TCR occurrence. An early release covering 550 to 700 HLA-typed donors comprised about 310 gigabases of sequencing data and around 86 million unique TCR sequences. In a later genetic analysis, genome-wide SNP genotypes for about 60% of the 666 donors were used, and that subset was treated as a discovery cohort. An earlier analysis of nearly 600 of the donors applied high-throughput TCR beta sequencing to assess whether each TCR beta V gene segment acted as functional or pseudogenic. HLA typing covered class I and class II loci at four-digit resolution. The aim of the study was to test whether cataloging public T cell receptors could identify signatures of past pathogen exposure. The T cell repertoires of 666 subjects were profiled by immunosequencing and related to cytomegalovirus serostatus. All discovery cohort repertoires had been generated using a single sequencing platform. Besides the first cohort of around 700 subjects, a separate validation cohort made up of over a hundred different subjects was used. Four to six DR-DQ haplotypes were handled as single units for association and clustering because linkage in the cohort was strong. Across about 370 genotyped donors of the cohort, an average of approximately 220,000 unique TCR beta nucleotide sequences per donor were sequenced, and roughly 20% of those sequences were non-productive. Alongside the repertoire data, information on donor age, sex, ethnicity and CMV serostatus was compiled. Of the 300 to 450 genotyped donors, approximately 81% were placed in the genetic ancestry cluster associated with self-reported Caucasian donors. High-throughput TCR immunosequencing, statistical association of individual TCRs with disease status, and machine learning were combined to predict cytomegalovirus infection status.

Library construction relied on the immunoSEQ multiplex PCR assay. A mixture of 60 forward primers for TCR Vbeta segments and 13 reverse primers for TCR Jbeta segments was used in the multiplex PCR. Amplification of the CDR3 region of rearranged TCR beta genes was performed with a multiplex PCR assay on genomic DNA. On the Illumina HiSeq System, the amplified TCR beta libraries were sequenced as 87-base-pair reads. For the original study's pipeline: Across the 700 or so repertoires, a later analysis counted 60 million to 90 million unique TCR beta chains, 8.5 million to 12 million of which were shared by at least two donors. A nearest-neighbor algorithm error-corrected the raw reads and collapsed the reads into unique sequences, merging closely related sequences to remove PCR and sequencing errors. Alignment of CDR3 sequences to IMGT reference sequences was used to assign V, D and J gene segments. For a sequence to be retained, a match of at least six nucleotides to both a V gene segment and a J gene segment was required. A rearrangement counted as productive if the CDR3 had no stop codons and remained in frame with V and J, and every other rearrangement counted as non-productive. CDR3 was defined according to IMGT convention as the region running from the second conserved V-encoded cysteine to the conserved J-encoded phenylalanine. Sequences without an unambiguous match to a single V gene segment were excluded from the earlier analysis of almost 600 of the donors. In an earlier analysis of some 590 of the donors, a V segment was called functional when productive rearrangements were above 56.7%, and segregating when the standard deviation between donors exceeded 5%. A statistical classification framework was built to diagnose cytomegalovirus status from the catalog of TCR beta chain sequences. V and J gene assignment, in a later analysis, came from comparing TCR nucleotide sequences with IMGT/GENE-DB human TR gene sequences. A later analysis assigned CDR3 sequences and most-parsimonious VDJ recombination scenarios with the TCRdist pipeline. In a later analysis, every TCR beta chain was defined by the combination of its CDR3 amino acid sequence and its V-gene family, and reads without a unique V-gene family were dropped. To address suspected cross-contamination and a sequencing artifact, a later analysis removed a few hundred highly shared, low-generation-probability nucleotide sequences. For each public chain, a later analysis derived a clonal expansion index from normalized ranks of inferred template counts within each repertoire. Generation probabilities in a later analysis came from a VDJ recombination model fitted to out-of-frame rearrangements, and those results were checked against IGoR. In a later analysis, TCR-TCR, TCR-HLA and TCR-CMV co-occurrence was scored with hypergeometric tests, and a repertoire-size bias correction was applied to TCR pairs. A later analysis estimated false discovery rates by permuting HLA or CMV assignments 20 times. In a later analysis, co-occurring TCRs were grouped using DBSCAN, and TCRdist sequence similarity was added for clustering within HLA-allele-positive subsets. Repertoires with fewer than 30,000 or more than 120,000 public chains were left out of co-occurrence clustering, as were five repertoires with anomalous nucleotide sharing. TCRdb carries this immuneACCESS record with in-frame sequences only. Its versions omit some clonotypes, under half of them owing to an unresolved V gene in the studies checked, with the rest unexplained. That table gives V, J and clone size, and the DNA gave D and trimming. Across this sample there are approximately 85,000 clones, with around 77% seen only once. Of the sample, approximately 7.9% falls within the top ten clones.

Results the study describes overall, beyond this receptor: The presence/absence analyses assumed that sequencing depth was roughly uniform across donors, and that assumption may not be true. Most TCR sequences were observed very rarely across donors, whereas some public TCRs were present in many individuals. The sequencing pipeline was judged likely to have produced a cluster of highly shared sequence variants as a technical artifact. A further reported finding was that TCR beta sequences accurately predicted the HLA-A and HLA-B alleles for most subjects in the first cohort. In vitro tests confirmed that three of the cytomegalovirus-associated TCR beta chains recognize cytomegalovirus antigens. For the cohort, immune exposure information was limited to CMV serostatus. The classifier was reported to diagnose cytomegalovirus status with high specificity and sensitivity in both the original and validation cohorts. It was suggested by the authors that the approach could potentially be generalized to other disease states and immunological phenotypes. Correlated functional status among segregating V segments might reflect linkage disequilibrium, but an unknown experimental factor could not be ruled out. An association between a missense DCLRE1C variant and V-gene and J-gene trimming of TCR beta chains was found in a later genetic analysis and replicated in an independent cohort. Some IMGT-functional V segments, including TRBV6-2 and TRBV6-3, could not be distinguished by the 87-base-pair reads and were therefore excluded. Because counts were too low, more than 15 rarely observed V segments, including chromosome 9 orphons, were left out of the earlier analysis of 587 of the donors. According to a later analysis, TCR association rates differed among HLA loci, with DRB1 alleles showing the most associated TCRs and HLA-C alleles showing the fewest. The study gave a list of about 150 TCR beta chains associated with cytomegalovirus. The cohort was sequenced for TCR beta chains only, and without alpha or paired-chain data the features that could be detected were limited. According to a later analysis, most CMV-associated TCR beta chains appeared to be HLA-restricted, and the HLA associations seemed to be driven largely by CMV exposure. Compared with equally common non-associated chains, HLA-associated TCR beta chains in a later analysis were more clonally expanded and had lower generation probabilities. In an earlier analysis of 587 of the donors, most TCR beta V segments appeared in productive rearrangements about 87% or about 30% of the time, broadly matching IMGT annotations. Because HLA typing was unavailable for some donors at each locus, only the typed subset was used in association tests. A later genetic analysis reported fewer N-insertions in productive TCRs among donors in an Asian-associated ancestry cluster than the approximately 700-donor mean. When HLA alleles, especially DR and DQ, strongly co-occurred, attributing TCR associations to individual alleles was difficult. A later analysis associated about 17,000 TCR beta sequences with specific HLA alleles at a false discovery rate of 0.05. According to a later analysis, parvovirus B19, influenza, CMV and Epstein-Barr virus appeared linked to several top co-occurrence clusters.

The cohort comprised approximately 700 healthy bone marrow donors. At the time of sampling, all cohort members were nominally healthy, though unrecorded immune exposures were likely present. The donor was CMV seronegative and belonged to the group of 350 or so seronegative cohort members. A peripheral blood sample was provided by each donor, and peripheral blood mononuclear cells were used for TCR beta sequencing. The Qiagen DNeasy Blood Extraction Kit was used to extract genomic DNA from the blood cell samples. The sequence links TRBV7-8 to TRBJ1-4; TRBD1 is possibly the D segment (6 matching bases). The source of this sequence is a man aged 30 to 39 in good health and CMV-seronegative. Sequenced material: PBMCs. The DNA is TGTGCCAGCAGCTTAGGCCCAGGGGAGTATGAAAAACTGTTTTTT. Its coded protein is CASSLGPGEYEKLFF. The CDR3, completed at both ends by the reference TRBV7-8 and TRBJ1-4 genes, gives the full variable domain GAGVSQSPRYKVAKRGQDVALRCDPISGHVSLFWYQQALGQGPEFLTYFQNEAQLDKSGLPSDRFFAERPEGSVSTLKIQRTQQEDSAVYLCASSLGPGEYEKLFFGSGTQLSVL.